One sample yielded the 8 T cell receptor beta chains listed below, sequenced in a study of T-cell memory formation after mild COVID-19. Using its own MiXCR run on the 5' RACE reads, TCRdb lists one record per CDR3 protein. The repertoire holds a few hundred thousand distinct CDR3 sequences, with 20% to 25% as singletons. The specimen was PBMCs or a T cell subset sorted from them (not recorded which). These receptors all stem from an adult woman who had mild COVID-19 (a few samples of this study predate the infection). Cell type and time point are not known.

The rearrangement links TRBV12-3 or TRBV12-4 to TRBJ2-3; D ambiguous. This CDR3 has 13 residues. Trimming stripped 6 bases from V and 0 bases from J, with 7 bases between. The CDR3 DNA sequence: TGTGCCAGCAGACTATCTAGCACAGATACGCAGTATTTT. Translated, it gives CASRLSSTDTQYF.

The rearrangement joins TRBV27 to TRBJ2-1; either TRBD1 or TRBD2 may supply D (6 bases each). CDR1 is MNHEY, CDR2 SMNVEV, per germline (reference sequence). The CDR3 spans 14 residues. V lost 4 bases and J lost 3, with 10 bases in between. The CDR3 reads CASSWGARYNEQFF. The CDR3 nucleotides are TGTGCCAGCAGTTGGGGGGCCCGCTACAATGAGCAGTTCTTC.

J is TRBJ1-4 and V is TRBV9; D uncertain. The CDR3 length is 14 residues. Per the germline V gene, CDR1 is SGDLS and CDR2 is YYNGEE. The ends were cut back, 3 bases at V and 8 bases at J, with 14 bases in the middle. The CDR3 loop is CASSARSPGEKLFF. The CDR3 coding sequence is TGTGCCAGCAGCGCCCGGTCCCCCGGGGAAAAACTGTTTTTT.

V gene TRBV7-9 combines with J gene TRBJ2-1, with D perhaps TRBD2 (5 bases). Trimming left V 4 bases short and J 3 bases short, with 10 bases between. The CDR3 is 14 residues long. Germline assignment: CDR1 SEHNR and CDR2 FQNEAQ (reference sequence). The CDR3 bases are TGTGCCAGCAGCTCCGAGGGCTTCTACAATGAGCAGTTCTTC. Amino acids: CASSSEGFYNEQFF.

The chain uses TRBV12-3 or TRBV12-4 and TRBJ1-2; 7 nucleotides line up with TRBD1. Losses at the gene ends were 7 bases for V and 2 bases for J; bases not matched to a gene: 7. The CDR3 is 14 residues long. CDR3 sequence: CASTWGQINYGYTF. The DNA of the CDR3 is TGTGCCAGCACTTGGGGACAGATAAACTATGGCTACACCTTC.

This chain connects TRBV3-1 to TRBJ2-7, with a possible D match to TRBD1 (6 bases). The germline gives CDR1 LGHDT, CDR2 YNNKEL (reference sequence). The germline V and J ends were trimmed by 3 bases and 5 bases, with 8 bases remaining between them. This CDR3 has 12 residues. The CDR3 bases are TGTGCCAGCAGCCAGACAGGAAACGAGCAGTACTTC. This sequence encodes CASSQTGNEQYF.

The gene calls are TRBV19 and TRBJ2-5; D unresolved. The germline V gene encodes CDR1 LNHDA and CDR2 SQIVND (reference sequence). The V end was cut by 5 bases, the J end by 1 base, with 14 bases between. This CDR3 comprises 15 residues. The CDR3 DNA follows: TGTGCCAGTAGTCCCCGCCGGGCGGCCCAAGAGACCCAGTACTTC. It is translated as CASSPRRAAQETQYF.

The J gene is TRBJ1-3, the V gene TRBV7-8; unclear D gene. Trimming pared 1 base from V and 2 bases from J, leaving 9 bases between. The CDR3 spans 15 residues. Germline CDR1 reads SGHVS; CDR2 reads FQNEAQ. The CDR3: CASSLGWETGNTIYF. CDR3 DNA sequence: TGTGCCAGCAGCTTAGGGTGGGAAACTGGAAACACCATATATTTT.